The next 25 T cell receptor beta chains were all read from a single sample in a study of T cells in tuberculosis. After thawing and overnight rest, PBMC were stained with GMM-loaded CD1B tetramer, viability dye and anti-CD3 for sorting. C32 glucose monomycolate from Rhodococcus equi was loaded onto the CD1B tetramers. The protocol was immunoSEQ multiplex PCR, while the TCRdb copy is restricted to in-frame clones and leaves out a portion. The table includes 60,000 or so clones, 81% detected once. The source material was CD1b-GMM tetramer-negative cells sorted from PBMCs. The receptors derive from an adult woman with latent tuberculosis.

The chain combines TRBV18 with TRBJ2-5; 9 bases map to TRBD1. The length of the CDR3 is 16 residues. Germline V gives CDR1 KGHSH, CDR2 LQKENI. After removal of 2 bases from V and 1 base from J, the junction contained 5 bases not matched to a gene. The CDR3 DNA sequence: TGTGCCAGCTCACCATGGGGACAGGGCGCCCAAGAGACCCAGTACTTC. This encodes CASSPWGQGAQETQYF.

This sequence joins TRBV4-3 and TRBJ2-4; tentative D call: TRBD1 (5 bases). Between the trimmed V and J ends, which lost 0 bases and 2 bases, there was a span of 11 bases. CDR3 size: 16 residues. Germline CDR1 LGHNA, CDR2 YSLEER. CDR3 DNA sequence: TGCGCCAGCAGCCAAGATCACGACAGAACCAAAAACATTCAGTACTTC. Its protein product is CASSQDHDRTKNIQYF.

This clone was found a few times. The chain carries TRBV19 and TRBJ1-3, with 7 bases aligning to TRBD1. Germline V gene sequence: CDR1 LNHDA, CDR2 SQIVND (reference sequence). The CDR3 covers 12 residues. With 8 bases clipped from V and 2 bases from J, the junction kept 0 bases outside the gene matches. The CDR3 DNA reads as TGTGCCAGTCAGGGGGCTGGAAACACCATATATTTT. This translates into CASQGAGNTIYF.

The chain has TRBV5-1 and TRBJ2-1, with 10 bases fitting TRBD2. CDR3 size: 15 residues. V lost 4 bases to trimming and J lost 5 bases; unmatched junction nucleotides: 6. CDR1 and CDR2 (germline): SGHRS, YFSETQ. CDR3 DNA: TGCGCCAGCAGCCTAAGCGGGGGGGGACACAATGAGCAGTTCTTC. Amino acid sequence: CASSLSGGGHNEQFF.

This rearrangement joins TRBV14 to TRBJ1-3; no clear D gene. CDR1 is SGHDN, CDR2 FVKESK, per germline. The V end lost 1 base, the J end lost 5 bases, and 18 bases lay between the germline ends. The CDR3 runs 17 residues. The CDR3 nucleotides read TGTGCCAGCAGCCAAGGGCGCTACAGCCCCCTAAGAAACACCATATATTTT. Translation: CASSQGRYSPLRNTIYF.

The V and J genes are TRBV10-2 and TRBJ2-6; 11 positions agree with TRBD1. V was pared by 0 bases and J by 1 base, with 8 bases of the junction left unmatched. The germline V gene has CDR1 WSHSY and CDR2 SAAADI. The CDR3 spans 20 residues. The CDR3 loop reads CASSESTPGTGGSGANVLTF. The CDR3 DNA follows: TGCGCCAGCAGTGAGTCGACCCCCGGGACAGGGGGGTCTGGGGCCAACGTCCTGACTTTC.

The chain carries TRBV20-1 and TRBJ2-5; D is ambiguous. The CDR3 contains 11 residues. In germline, CDR1 is DFQATT, CDR2 SNEGSKA (reference sequence). Between the trimmed V and J ends, which lost 4 bases and 2 bases, there was a span of 5 bases. DNA for the CDR3: TGCAGTGCTACCCCGCAAGAGACCCAGTACTTC. Its protein is CSATPQETQYF.

Only a few counts were recorded for this clone. J is TRBJ2-5 and V is TRBV18, with TRBD1 matching 11 bases. Germline V CDR1 and CDR2: KGHSH, LQKENI. Trimming cost V 3 bases and J 6 bases; bases outside gene matches: 0. This CDR3 has 13 residues. The CDR3 protein is CASSPDRGQTQYF. In DNA, the CDR3 is TGTGCCAGCTCACCGGACAGGGGGCAGACCCAGTACTTC. Looking up the rest from reference TRBV18 and TRBJ2-5 gives the full variable domain: NAGVMQNPRHLVRRRGQEARLRCSPMKGHSHVYWYRQLPEEGLKFMVYLQKENIIDESGMPKERFSAEFPKEGPSILRIQQVVRGDSAAYFCASSPDRGQTQYFGPGTRLLVL.

The chain uses TRBV19 and TRBJ2-1; possible D gene TRBD2, 7 bases. Germline loops: CDR1 LNHDA, CDR2 SQIVND (reference sequence). The CDR3 totals 13 residues. Trimming removed 8 bases from V and 8 bases from J, with 16 bases in between. CDR3 in amino acids: CASGRGRAYEQFF. The CDR3 coding sequence is TGTGCCAGTGGGAGGGGGAGGGCCTATGAGCAGTTCTTC.

This rearrangement joins TRBV5-4 to TRBJ1-2; D perhaps matches TRBD1 (5 bases). Looked up from germline, CDR1 is SGHNT and CDR2 is YYREEE (reference sequence). The CDR3 runs 14 residues. Trimming stripped 5 bases from V and 4 bases from J, with 15 bases between. The CDR3 DNA sequence: TGTGCCAGCAGAGCGGGGGGGGGTAGCTATGGCTACACCTTC. Protein: CASRAGGGSYGYTF.

The chain links TRBV7-6 to TRBJ1-5, with D unclear. CDR1 is SGHVS and CDR2 is FNYEAQ in the germline V gene. CDR3 length: 14 amino acids. Between the trimmed V and J ends, which lost 4 bases and 5 bases, there was a span of 12 bases. CDR3 sequence: CASSYGALDQPQHF. The CDR3 DNA reads TGTGCCAGCAGCTATGGTGCACTGGATCAGCCCCAGCATTTT.

CDR3 bases: TGTGCCAGCAGCAAAGGGGGGGCTATACCTGGGGCCAACGTCCTGACTTTC. Protein: CASSKGGAIPGANVLTF. This chain connects TRBV5-4 to TRBJ2-6; possible D gene TRBD2, 7 bases. This CDR3 is built from 17 residues. Trimming stripped 4 bases from V and 2 bases from J, with 16 bases between. Germline CDR1 SGHNT, CDR2 YYREEE (reference sequence). Full variable domain (rest looked up from reference TRBV5-4 and TRBJ2-6): ETGVTQSPTHLIKTRGQQVTLRCSSQSGHNTVSWYQQALGQGPQFIFQYYREEENGRGNFPPRFSGLQFPNYSSELNVNALELDDSALYLCASSKGGAIPGANVLTFGAGSRLTVL.

The table lists this clone with a count of one. V and J are TRBV7-9 and TRBJ1-1, with a tentative D call TRBD1 (6 bases). This CDR3 is built from 16 residues. The germline V gene encodes CDR1 SEHNR and CDR2 FQNEAQ (reference sequence). Trimming pared 5 bases from V and 4 bases from J, leaving 20 bases between. The CDR3 coding sequence is TGTGCCAGCAGCCCTTCGGGGGGACACTTGGGCACTGAAGCTTTCTTT. It encodes CASSPSGGHLGTEAFF.

In this sample, this clone turned up once. The chain is built from TRBV6-1 and TRBJ2-1, with 14 bases fitting TRBD2. Germline CDR1 reads MNHNS; CDR2 reads SASEGT. The CDR3 runs 17 residues. V gave up 4 bases and J gave up 7 bases; unmatched junction bases: 9. CDR3 DNA sequence: TGTGCCAGCAGTGGCCGGACTAGCGGGAGGAATAGGAATGAGCAGTTCTTC. Translating gives CASSGRTSGRNRNEQFF.

In nucleotides, the CDR3 is TGTGCCAGCAGCCTAATCACAGAGACCCAGTACTTC. Encoded protein: CASSLITETQYF. The rearrangement uses TRBV5-5 and TRBJ2-5, with D unresolved. This CDR3 contains 12 residues. Germline CDR1 reads SGHKS; CDR2 reads YYEKEE (reference sequence). Trimming pared 4 bases from V and 4 bases from J, leaving 8 bases between. Full variable domain (rest looked up from reference TRBV5-5 and TRBJ2-5): DAGVTQSPTHLIKTRGQQVTLRCSPISGHKSVSWYQQVLGQGPQFIFQYYEKEERGRGNFPDRFSARQFPNYSSELNVNALLLGDSALYLCASSLITETQYFGPGTRLLVL.

The V and J genes are TRBV5-5 and TRBJ2-7; 8 bases are shared with TRBD1. V trimming: 3 bases; J trimming: 3 bases; junction bases outside the gene matches: 2. Germline-derived CDR1 and CDR2 are SGHKS and YYEKEE (reference sequence). The length of the CDR3 is 13 residues. CDR3 sequence reads: CASSSGQGYEQYF. For the CDR3, the DNA is TGTGCCAGCAGCTCCGGACAGGGCTACGAGCAGTACTTC.

This clone has a handful of counts. The V call is TRBV7-9, the J call TRBJ1-4; 7 bases map to TRBD1. The CDR3 runs to 15 residues. Germline-derived CDR1 and CDR2 are SEHNR and FQNEAQ (reference sequence). The junction had 6 bases not matched to a gene; V was cut back by 6 bases and J by 2 bases. The CDR3: CASRSPGQTNEKLFF. DNA of the CDR3: TGTGCCAGCAGGTCTCCGGGACAGACTAATGAAAAACTGTTTTTT.

The chain uses TRBV29-1 and TRBJ2-3; tentatively, D is TRBD2 (5 bases). Germline V gene data show CDR1 as SQVTM and CDR2 as ANQGSEA. The CDR3 has 12 amino acids. The V and J ends lost 3 bases and 3 bases respectively, with 7 bases between them. DNA for the CDR3: TGCAGCGTTGACCCGGGGACAGATACGCAGTATTTT. Its protein product is CSVDPGTDTQYF.

This clone occurred once. The rearrangement joins TRBV19 to TRBJ2-2, with 7 positions matching TRBD1. CDR1 and CDR2 from the germline V gene are LNHDA and SQIVND (reference sequence). The CDR3 sequence is 16 residues long. Losses at the gene ends were 3 bases for V and 3 bases for J; bases not matched to a gene: 7. CDR3: CASSITGQSYTGELFF. The CDR3 DNA sequence: TGTGCCAGTAGTATTACGGGACAGAGCTACACCGGGGAGCTGTTTTTT.

The V gene is TRBV19, the J gene TRBJ1-1, with 8 bases aligning to TRBD1. Trimming at V came to 5 bases and at J to 1 base, leaving 3 bases not matched to a gene. The CDR3 has 14 residues. The germline V gene has CDR1 LNHDA and CDR2 SQIVND (reference sequence). This chain's CDR3 is CASSVDRGNTEAFF. DNA of the CDR3: TGTGCCAGTAGTGTCGACAGGGGGAACACTGAAGCTTTCTTT.

This chain connects TRBV5-1 to TRBJ1-1; 8 nucleotides match TRBD1. J lost 0 bases, V lost 0 bases, and 16 bases had no gene match. CDR1 SGHRS and CDR2 YFSETQ come from the germline V gene. This CDR3 contains 20 residues. CDR3: CASSLERYSGQAILNTEAFF. The CDR3, as DNA: TGCGCCAGCAGCTTGGAGAGGTACTCGGGACAGGCTATTCTGAACACTGAAGCTTTCTTT.

The V and J genes are TRBV7-9 and TRBJ2-1; TRBD2 matches 13 bases. The CDR3 has 19 residues. The germline CDR1 and CDR2 sequences are SEHNR and FQNEAQ (reference sequence). V lost 1 base, J lost 1 base, and 7 bases stayed unmatched. The CDR3 nucleotides read TGTGCCAGCAGCTTAGTACCCTCGGGACTAGCGGGGTCCTACAATGAGCAGTTCTTC. This codes for CASSLVPSGLAGSYNEQFF.

The rearrangement joins TRBV10-1 to TRBJ2-1, with a weak D call TRBD2 (5 bases). V was clipped by 0 bases and J by 15 bases, with 12 bases between them. The germline gives CDR1 WNHNN, CDR2 SYGVQD (reference sequence). The CDR3 length is 12 residues. CDR3 in amino acids: CASSESGGLPFF. Written as DNA, the CDR3 is TGCGCCAGCAGTGAGTCCGGCGGGTTGCCGTTCTTC.

This clone appeared a few times. This chain uses TRBV9 with TRBJ1-1, with 8 bases matching TRBD1. Germline loops: CDR1 SGDLS, CDR2 YYNGEE. V gave up 2 bases and J gave up 1 base; unmatched junction bases: 1. The CDR3 runs 14 residues. The CDR3 loop reads CASSVGQENTEAFF. CDR3 DNA sequence: TGTGCCAGCAGCGTGGGACAGGAGAACACTGAAGCTTTCTTT.

V gene TRBV7-6 combines with J gene TRBJ2-4; 8 nucleotides agree with TRBD1. J was trimmed by 5 bases and V by 4 bases; bases with no gene match: 7. Per germline, CDR1 SGHVS and CDR2 FNYEAQ. This CDR3 contains 15 residues. The CDR3 nucleotides are TGTGCCAGCAGCTCCGGCAGGGGGCGCGAAAACATTCAGTACTTC. It codes for CASSSGRGRENIQYF.